The next 18 T cell receptor beta chains were all read from a single sample in a study of cytomegalovirus exposure and HLA in healthy donors. With 60 Vbeta and 13 Jbeta primers, the PCR was carried out. Only in-frame clones appear in the TCRdb table, and some are missing; sequencing was by immunoSEQ multiplex PCR. The table includes 170,000 or so clones, roughly 80% detected once. Sequencing used PBMCs. The receptors come from a middle-aged woman in good health and CMV-seronegative.

This clone was seen only once. V usage is TRBV21-1 and J usage is TRBJ2-1; TRBD1, the table's D call, lacks a check against the DNA. TRBV21-1 represents a pseudogene. The CDR3 runs to 18 residues. CDR3 sequence (DNA): TGTGCCAGTGACGGGCCGGACGTAGACAGGGAAGTAAGGAATGAGCAGTTCTTC. This gives the protein CASDGPDVDREVRNEQFF.

The CDR3 loop reads CASSLASGGQETQYF. The CDR3 region has the DNA TGTGCCAGCAGCTTGGCTAGCGGGGGGCAAGAGACCCAGTACTTC. The chain uses TRBV5-4 and TRBJ2-5; 11 bases agree with TRBD2. Trimming removed 0 bases from V and 2 bases from J; junction bases left unmatched: 0. CDR3 length: 15 residues. Per the germline V gene, CDR1 is SGHNT and CDR2 is YYREEE (reference sequence).

The CDR3 reads CASSLADRVTEAFF. Here the CDR3 DNA reads TGCGCCAGCAGCTTGGCCGACAGGGTCACTGAAGCTTTCTTT. This chain links TRBV5-1 with TRBJ1-1; 7 nucleotides align to TRBD1. Germline V gene sequence: CDR1 SGHRS, CDR2 YFSETQ. The CDR3 consists of 14 residues. Unmatched junction bases numbered 3, after V lost 0 bases and J lost 4 bases. The complete variable domain, with remaining parts taken from reference TRBV5-1 and TRBJ1-1, reads KAGVTQTPRYLIKTRGQQVTLSCSPISGHRSVSWYQQTPGQGLQFLFEYFSETQRNKGNFPGRFSGRQFSNSRSEMNVSTLELGDSALYLCASSLADRVTEAFFGQGTRLTVV.

This clone came up a few times. The sample contains more than one DNA sequence encoding this CDR3. The V call is TRBV5-8, the J call TRBJ1-5; 12 positions match TRBD1. Per the germline V gene, CDR1 is SGHTS and CDR2 is YDEGEE. The CDR3 length is 16 residues. V gave up 4 bases and J gave up 1 base; unmatched junction bases: 3. CDR3 sequence (DNA): TGTGCCAGCAGCACAGGGACAGGGGGCAGCAATCAGCCCCAGCATTTT. Its protein is CASSTGTGGSNQPQHF.

Only one count was recorded for this clone. This sequence joins TRBV21-1 and TRBJ2-2; the table names TRBD1, a call not compared with the DNA. TRBV21-1 is tagged as a pseudogene. This CDR3 has 16 residues. CDR3 amino acids: CASSIDRQGRPGELFF. In nucleotides, the CDR3 is TGTGCCAGCAGCATAGATCGACAGGGACGACCCGGGGAGCTGTTTTTT.

This clone was counted ten times or more. The rearrangement links TRBV6-5 to TRBJ2-7, with D possibly matching TRBD2 (5 bases). CDR1 MNHEY and CDR2 SVGAGI come from the germline V gene. V was pared by 6 bases and J by 1 base, with 16 bases between. The CDR3 length is 15 residues. The CDR3: CASRIGIPNSYEQYF. The CDR3 region has the DNA TGTGCCAGCAGAATCGGGATCCCTAATTCCTACGAGCAGTACTTC.

J is TRBJ2-2 and V is TRBV7-6; the match to TRBD2 covers 9 bases. Germline V gene data show CDR1 as SGHVS and CDR2 as FNYEAQ. J lost 6 bases, V lost 2 bases, and 7 bases had no gene match. The CDR3 extends over 16 amino acids. In nucleotides, the CDR3 is TGTGCCAGCAGCTTATTGGGCGGGGGGGCCTCCGGGGAGCTGTTTTTT. It codes for CASSLLGGGASGELFF.

V gene TRBV7-3 combines with J gene TRBJ2-1; 10 bases line up with TRBD2. This CDR3 is 16 amino acids long. Germline V gene data show CDR1 as SGHTA and CDR2 as FQGTGA. After removal of 5 bases from V and 4 bases from J, the junction contained 8 bases not matched to a gene. CDR3 amino acids: CASSPGGSGGYNEQFF. Written as DNA, the CDR3 is TGTGCCAGCAGCCCCGGAGGTAGCGGGGGGTACAATGAGCAGTTCTTC. Full variable domain (outside the CDR3, taken from reference TRBV7-3 and TRBJ2-1): GAGVSQTPSNKVTEKGKYVELRCDPISGHTALYWYRQSLGQGPEFLIYFQGTGAADDSGLPNDRFFAVRPEGSVSTLKIQRTERGDSAVYLCASSPGGSGGYNEQFFGPGTRLTVL.

The sample holds one count of this clone. The genes are TRBV28 and TRBJ1-1; 12 bases are a match to TRBD1. V gave up 5 bases and J gave up 6 bases; unmatched junction bases: 7. The germline gives CDR1 MDHEN, CDR2 SYDVKM. The CDR3 sequence is 15 residues long. The CDR3 bases are TGTGCCAGCAGTATAACCGGGACAGGGGGCGCTGAAGCTTTCTTT. Protein sequence: CASSITGTGGAEAFF.

The table lists this clone with a few counts. The chain links TRBV19 to TRBJ1-1; the D gene is possibly TRBD1 (5 bases). Germline CDR1 is LNHDA and CDR2 is SQIVND (reference sequence). This CDR3 region has 15 residues. The ends were cut back, 7 bases at V and 0 bases at J, with 15 bases in the middle. The CDR3 nucleotides are TGTGCCAGTACCATCGTAGGGGTAATGAACACTGAAGCTTTCTTT. It is translated as CASTIVGVMNTEAFF.

The gene calls are TRBV14 and TRBJ1-2; TRBD1 is a possible D gene (6 bases). Germline V gene sequence: CDR1 SGHDN, CDR2 FVKESK. The length of the CDR3 is 14 residues. V gave up 7 bases and J gave up 1 base, with 13 bases separating them. The CDR3 DNA reads TGTGCCAGCAAGCCCCTGGACAGTAACTATGGCTACACCTTC. It specifies CASKPLDSNYGYTF.

This sequence joins TRBV4-1 and TRBJ1-5, with a weak D call TRBD1 (5 bases). This CDR3 spans 17 amino acids. Deletions cut 3 bases from V and 2 bases from J, with 17 bases between. Germline V CDR1 and CDR2: MGHRA, YSYEKL. CDR3 DNA sequence: TGCGCCAGCAGCCAGTTACCAGGGCCAACGGGCAATCAGCCCCAGCATTTT. Amino acids: CASSQLPGPTGNQPQHF.

This clone was seen just once. V gene TRBV4-2 combines with J gene TRBJ1-3; 7 bases fit TRBD1. This CDR3 region has 16 residues. CDR1 and CDR2 from the germline V gene are LGHNA and YNFKEQ. Unmatched junction bases numbered 5, after V lost 1 base and J lost 2 bases. Here the CDR3 reads CASSQVDRVTGNTIYF. CDR3 coding DNA: TGTGCCAGCAGCCAAGTCGACAGGGTAACTGGAAACACCATATATTTT.

The genes are TRBV28 and TRBJ2-7; TRBD1 agrees at 10 bases. CDR1 is MDHEN, CDR2 SYDVKM, per germline. This CDR3 region has 16 residues. Trimming at V came to 7 bases and at J to 4 bases, leaving 13 bases not matched to a gene. The CDR3 region is CASTPVGRDRGYEQYF. The CDR3 DNA sequence: TGTGCCAGCACCCCCGTTGGGCGGGACAGGGGTTACGAGCAGTACTTC.

This chain links TRBV10-1 with TRBJ1-6; D possibly corresponds to TRBD1 (6 bases). The CDR3 contains 17 residues. The ends were cut back, 6 bases at V and 0 bases at J, with 15 bases in the middle. The germline V gene encodes CDR1 WNHNN and CDR2 SYGVQD (reference sequence). The CDR3 spells CASRSGESSSYNSPLHF. CDR3 DNA: TGCGCCAGCAGGTCAGGGGAGTCAAGCTCCTATAATTCACCCCTCCACTTT.

This clone showed up just a few times. V gene TRBV7-9 combines with J gene TRBJ2-3; 8 positions match TRBD2. V shed 5 bases and J 2 bases; nucleotides not matched to a gene: 9. Germline V gives CDR1 SEHNR, CDR2 FQNEAQ (reference sequence). This CDR3 has 16 amino acids. The CDR3 spells CASSPPASGFTDTQYF. In DNA form, the CDR3 reads TGTGCCAGCAGCCCCCCCGCTAGCGGGTTCACAGATACGCAGTATTTT.

The V and J genes are TRBV18 and TRBJ1-6; 10 positions match TRBD1. Germline V CDR1 and CDR2: KGHSH, LQKENI. This CDR3 is 16 amino acids long. V lost 4 bases to trimming and J lost 7 bases; unmatched junction nucleotides: 7. CDR3 nucleotide sequence: TGTGCCAGCTCACTCGCGACAGGGGGCGCGAATTCACCCCTCCACTTT. Amino acids: CASSLATGGANSPLHF.

The chain links TRBV2 to TRBJ2-5; tentative D call: TRBD1 (5 bases). The CDR3 sequence is 13 residues long. Trimming took 1 base from V and 9 from J, leaving 12 bases between them. CDR1 SNHLY and CDR2 FYNNEI come from the germline V gene. CDR3 in DNA: TGTGCCAGCAGTGAAGGACAGTCGGTGGCCCAGTACTTC. This sequence encodes CASSEGQSVAQYF.